These 8 T cell receptor beta chains originate from one sample sequenced in a study of chemoradiotherapy in HPV16-positive cancers. Assay: immunoSEQ multiplex PCR; the TCRdb copy retains only in-frame clones and omits some. Found here are fewer than 25,000 clones, more than 90% of them singletons; the top ten hold 15% to 20%. The sample was blood, taken from a patient who underwent chemoradiotherapy. The receptors stem from a human donor with HPV-associated anogenital cancer.

J is TRBJ1-1 and V is TRBV27; 7 bases match TRBD1. Germline trimming cut 5 bases from V and 1 base from J; bases unmatched to any gene: 10. The germline V gene has CDR1 MNHEY and CDR2 SMNVEV (reference sequence). The CDR3 contains 16 residues. The DNA of the CDR3 is TGTGCCAGCAGTCCCCAACCAGGGGGGGGGAACACTGAAGCTTTCTTT. Protein: CASSPQPGGGNTEAFF.

CDR3 nucleotide sequence: TGCGCCAGCAGCGCCGCTAGCGGGGGGGAGCCAGATACGCAGTATTTT. Translating gives CASSAASGGEPDTQYF. The rearrangement joins TRBV10-2 to TRBJ2-3; 12 nucleotides line up with TRBD2. V trimming: 6 bases; J trimming: 4 bases; junction bases outside the gene matches: 8. Germline V gives CDR1 WSHSY, CDR2 SAAADI. The length of the CDR3 is 16 residues.

The chain's CDR3 is CASSEILETNTEAFF. CDR3 in DNA: TGTGCCAGCAGCGAAATCTTAGAGACGAACACTGAAGCTTTCTTT. The chain recombines TRBV4-2 with TRBJ1-1; D ambiguous. The CDR3 has 15 amino acids. The V end lost 5 bases, the J end lost 1 base, and 14 bases lay between the germline ends. Germline values: CDR1 LGHNA, CDR2 YNFKEQ.

The gene calls are TRBV5-1 and TRBJ2-7; a weak D match, TRBD2 (6 bases). Germline lookup yields CDR1 SGHRS and CDR2 YFSETQ. Trimming left V 3 bases short and J 2 bases short, with 12 bases between. The CDR3 length is 14 residues. This chain's CDR3 is CASSWGVSAYEQYF. The CDR3 DNA reads TGCGCCAGCAGCTGGGGGGTTAGCGCCTACGAGCAGTACTTC.

The V and J genes are TRBV7-2 and TRBJ2-7; 15 nucleotides line up with TRBD2. There are 18 residues in the CDR3. V gave up 4 bases and J gave up 0 bases; unmatched junction bases: 7. Per germline, CDR1 SGHTA and CDR2 FQGNSA. CDR3 bases: TGTGCCAGCAGCTCGGGACTAGCGGGGGGCTTTCGCTCCTACGAGCAGTACTTC. This translates into CASSSGLAGGFRSYEQYF.

This sequence joins TRBV29-1 and TRBJ2-1; a possible D gene is TRBD1 (6 bases). The CDR3 is made up of 11 amino acids. Trimming removed 5 bases from V and 7 bases from J, with 9 bases in between. Germline V gene data show CDR1 as SQVTM and CDR2 as ANQGSEA. The CDR3: CSVLRGNEQFF. The CDR3 DNA follows: TGCAGCGTTCTCAGGGGTAATGAGCAGTTCTTC.

The chain employs TRBV9 and TRBJ2-1; D is uncertain. Germline loops: CDR1 SGDLS, CDR2 YYNGEE. The germline V and J ends were trimmed by 2 bases and 6 bases, with 12 bases remaining between them. CDR3 length: 14 residues. CDR3 amino acids: CASSVSGLGNEQFF. The CDR3 DNA reads TGTGCCAGCAGCGTGAGTGGTCTGGGCAATGAGCAGTTCTTC.

The chain has TRBV18 and TRBJ1-2, with D unresolved. The CDR3 runs to 15 residues. V lost 1 base and J lost 8, with 17 bases in between. CDR1 KGHSH and CDR2 LQKENI come from the germline V gene. This CDR3 reads CASSPQGADGRGYTF. CDR3 bases: TGTGCCAGCTCACCACAGGGTGCCGACGGGCGGGGCTACACCTTC.